A selection of T cell receptor beta chains follows, all from one sample in a study of monozygotic twins with cystic fibrosis. Using immunoSEQ multiplex PCR, the repertoire was profiled, and TCRdb retains in-frame clones only, with some absent. Of about 35,000 clones listed, under 70% are singletons. Sequencing was carried out using blood. The receptors derive from a girl aged 10 to 17 with cystic fibrosis. CDR3s include the opening cysteine and the closing phenylalanine or tryptophan. Each record gives: J gene, clone size, V gene, D gene, CDR3 protein, CDR3 DNA. D genes are given only for firm matches. Rows may omit the clone size; those that give it use once, few, many or a size class.

>TRBJ2-6|-|TRBV4-1|-
CASSLLGGVSGANVLTF
TGCGCCAGCAGCCTCCTCGGTGGGGTATCTGGGGCCAACGTCCTGACTTTC
>TRBJ2-7|-|TRBV28|-
CASSLPRGKDEQYF
TGTGCCAGCAGTTTGCCCCGGGGGAAAGACGAGCAGTACTTC
>TRBJ1-4|-|TRBV5-6|TRBD1
CASSTRDRDFYEKLFF
TGTGCCAGCAGCACCCGGGACAGGGATTTTTATGAAAAACTGTTTTTT
>TRBJ2-2|few|TRBV9|-
CASSPPGERHTGELFF
TGTGCCAGCAGCCCCCCTGGAGAGCGCCACACCGGGGAGCTGTTTTTT
>TRBJ2-1|-|TRBV29-1|-
CSVSGGDYNEQFF
TGCAGCGTTAGCGGCGGGGACTACAATGAGCAGTTCTTC
>TRBJ2-7|-|TRBV5-1|-
CASSLAVEGEQYF
TGCGCCAGCAGCTTGGCGGTGGAAGGGGAGCAGTACTTC
>TRBJ2-7|few|TRBV30|-
CAWSLRRAYEQYF
TGTGCCTGGAGTCTCCGCCGAGCCTACGAGCAGTACTTC
>TRBJ1-2|once|TRBV7-2|-
CASSPLREAYYGYTF
TGTGCCAGCAGCCCCCTTCGGGAGGCTTATTATGGCTACACCTTC
>TRBJ2-2|once|TRBV11-2|-
CASSSGAGELFF
TGTGCCAGCAGCTCAGGGGCCGGGGAGCTGTTTTTT
>TRBJ1-2|-|TRBV10-3|-
CATLSVGRGPANYGYTF
TGTGCCACGCTCTCGGTGGGACGCGGCCCCGCTAACTATGGCTACACCTTC
>TRBJ1-1|-|TRBV19|-
CASSIGGITEAFF
TGTGCCAGTAGTATCGGGGGAATCACTGAAGCTTTCTTT
>TRBJ1-1|-|TRBV10-3|-
CAISGTEGTEAFF
TGTGCCATCAGTGGGACAGAGGGTACTGAAGCTTTCTTT
>TRBJ2-3|-|TRBV7-2|-
CASSGHQADTQYF
TGTGCCAGCAGCGGCCACCAGGCGGATACGCAGTATTTT
>TRBJ1-5|once|TRBV11-2|-
CASSPNGQRNQPQHF
TGTGCCAGCAGCCCCAATGGACAGCGGAATCAGCCCCAGCATTTT
>TRBJ1-2|-|TRBV13|TRBD1
CASSSGQGGSGYTF
TGTGCCAGCAGCTCGGGACAGGGGGGTTCTGGCTACACCTTC
>TRBJ2-4|-|TRBV4-2|-
CASSQEYLTLAKNIQYF
TGTGCCAGCAGCCAAGAGTACCTCACACTAGCCAAAAACATTCAGTACTTC
>TRBJ1-1|few|TRBV18|-
CASSPLRGVGTEAFF
TGTGCCAGCTCACCCCTACGGGGGGTTGGCACTGAAGCTTTCTTT
>TRBJ2-1|-|TRBV4-3|-
CASSQERTLYNEQFF
TGCGCCAGCAGCCAAGAGCGAACTTTATACAATGAGCAGTTCTTC
>TRBJ1-1|few|TRBV9|-
CASSVDRGEAFF
TGTGCCAGCAGCGTAGACCGGGGTGAAGCTTTCTTT
>TRBJ2-1|-|TRBV5-1|TRBD2
CASTRGTSWSYNEQFF
TGCGCCAGCACTCGAGGGACTAGCTGGTCCTACAATGAGCAGTTCTTC
>TRBJ1-1|-|TRBV6-6|TRBD1
CASSAQYPGQSEAFF
TGTGCCAGCAGTGCCCAGTACCCGGGACAGAGTGAAGCTTTCTTT
>TRBJ2-7|-|TRBV11-2|TRBD2
CASSLGTSGTNEQYF
TGTGCCAGCAGCTTAGGGACTAGCGGGACCAACGAGCAGTACTTC
>TRBJ1-3|once|TRBV6-4|TRBD1
CASRGRGGRGNTIYF
TGTGCCAGCAGGGGCAGGGGGGGGCGAGGAAACACCATATATTTT
>TRBJ2-2|-|TRBV7-2|-
CASSLVWGVRTGELFF
TGTGCCAGCAGCTTAGTGTGGGGAGTGCGAACCGGGGAGCTGTTTTTT
>TRBJ2-1|once|TRBV25-1|-
CASSEWDTLGGNEQFF
TGTGCCAGCAGTGAATGGGACACCCTGGGAGGCAATGAGCAGTTCTTC
>TRBJ2-3|-|TRBV10-1|-
CASPVASTDTQYF
TGCGCCTCCCCGGTTGCTAGCACAGATACGCAGTATTTT
>TRBJ2-3|-|TRBV6-6|TRBD2
CASSYSRPGGDTQYF
TGTGCCAGCAGTTACTCCCGGCCGGGAGGGGATACGCAGTATTTT
>TRBJ2-1|-|TRBV5-1|TRBD2
CASSLGTSGYYNEQFF
TGCGCCAGCAGCTTAGGCACTAGCGGGTATTACAATGAGCAGTTCTTC
>TRBJ1-1|-|TRBV14|-
CASRSTGENTEAFF
TGTGCCAGCAGATCGACAGGAGAAAACACTGAAGCTTTCTTT
>TRBJ2-3|-|TRBV19|-
CASATDWGTDTQYF
TGTGCCAGCGCAACCGATTGGGGCACAGATACGCAGTATTTT
>TRBJ2-1|-|TRBV5-1|-
CASSLGYGVSYNEQFF
TGCGCCAGCAGCTTGGGGTACGGCGTGTCCTACAATGAGCAGTTCTTC
>TRBJ2-3|-|TRBV30|-
CAWSVGRDTQYF
TGTGCCTGGAGTGTCGGCCGCGATACGCAGTATTTT
>TRBJ1-1|-|TRBV7-2|-
CASSQRGTEAFF
TGTGCCAGCAGCCAACGGGGGACTGAAGCTTTCTTT
>TRBJ1-2|-|TRBV29-1|TRBD1
CSETGTEVYGYTF
TGCAGCGAAACCGGGACAGAGGTTTATGGCTACACCTTC
>TRBJ1-1|-|TRBV9|-
CASSVSLGETEAFF
TGTGCCAGCAGCGTAAGCTTGGGAGAAACTGAAGCTTTCTTT
>TRBJ2-6|-|TRBV10-3|-
CAISVSGSGANVLTF
TGTGCCATCAGCGTGTCAGGGTCAGGGGCCAACGTCCTGACTTTC
>TRBJ1-1|-|TRBV5-1|-
CASSLVAFQNTEAFF
TGCGCCAGCAGCTTGGTGGCCTTTCAGAACACTGAAGCTTTCTTT
>TRBJ2-1|once|TRBV30|-
CAWSSFSDSYNEQFF
TGTGCCTGGAGTTCCTTTAGCGACTCCTACAATGAGCAGTTCTTC
>TRBJ2-5|-|TRBV25-1|-
CASSERRGQTQYF
TGTGCCAGCAGTGAAAGGAGGGGCCAGACCCAGTACTTC
>TRBJ1-2|-|TRBV4-3|TRBD1
CASSQVGRGGVGYTF
TGCGCCAGCAGCCAAGTGGGCAGGGGGGGTGTTGGCTACACCTTC
>TRBJ1-1|-|TRBV6-5|-
CASSYNRVRRTEAFF
TGTGCCAGCAGTTACAACCGGGTCCGACGTACTGAAGCTTTCTTT
>TRBJ1-1|-|TRBV29-1|-
CSVDFQGSGTEAFF
TGCAGCGTTGACTTCCAGGGGTCCGGCACTGAAGCTTTCTTT
>TRBJ1-1|-|TRBV7-2|-
CASSLVRGNTEAFF
TGTGCCAGCAGCTTAGTCCGGGGAAACACTGAAGCTTTCTTT
>TRBJ2-7|-|TRBV28|TRBD2
CASGGRLAESYEQYF
TGTGCCAGCGGAGGACGACTAGCGGAGTCCTACGAGCAGTACTTC
>TRBJ1-2|-|TRBV30|-
CAWSKGIYGYTF
TGTGCCTGGAGTAAAGGGATCTATGGCTACACCTTC
>TRBJ2-1|-|TRBV10-3|-
CAISESTLSYNEQFF
TGTGCCATCAGTGAGTCGACTCTCTCCTACAATGAGCAGTTCTTC